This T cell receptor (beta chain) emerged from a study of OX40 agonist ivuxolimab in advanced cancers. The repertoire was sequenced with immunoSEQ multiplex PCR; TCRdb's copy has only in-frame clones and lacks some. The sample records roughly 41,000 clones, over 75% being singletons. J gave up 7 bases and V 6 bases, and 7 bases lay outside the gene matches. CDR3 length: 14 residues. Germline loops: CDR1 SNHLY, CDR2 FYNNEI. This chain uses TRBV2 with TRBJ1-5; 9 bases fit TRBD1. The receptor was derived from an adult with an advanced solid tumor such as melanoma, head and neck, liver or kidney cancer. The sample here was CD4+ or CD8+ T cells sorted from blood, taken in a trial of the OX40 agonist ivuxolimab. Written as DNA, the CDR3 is TGTGCCAGCAGCCCGACAGGGGGTCGACAGCCCCAGCATTTT. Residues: CASSPTGGRQPQHF. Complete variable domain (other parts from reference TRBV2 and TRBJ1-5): EPEVTQTPSHQVTQMGQEVILRCVPISNHLYFYWYRQILGQKVEFLVSFYNNEISEKSEIFDDQFSVERPDGSNFTLKIRSTKLEDSAMYFCASSPTGGRQPQHFGDGTRLSIL.